This T cell receptor beta chain is from a study of blood T cell repertoires in COVID-19. Germline lookup yields CDR1 MNHEY and CDR2 SVGAGI. Losses at the gene ends were 7 bases for V and 0 bases for J; bases not matched to a gene: 3. The CDR3 covers 13 residues. Only in-frame clones appear in the TCRdb table, and some are missing; sequencing was by immunoSEQ multiplex PCR. The sample holds 220,000 or so clones, approximately 88% seen once. Sequencing was performed on peripheral blood. This clonotype was obtained from a man aged 55 to 70 who had recovered from COVID-19. The V gene is TRBV6-5, the J gene TRBJ2-7, with TRBD2 matching over 7 bases. The CDR3 DNA reads as TGTGCCAGCATACTAGCGCCCTCCTACGAGCAGTACTTC. This sequence encodes CASILAPSYEQYF.